Described below is a single T cell receptor beta chain sequence and its context. There are a few counts of this clone. Its antigen is still unknown. Within one base of it there is no much larger clone, and no base qualities were kept. The sample is drawn from a study of cytomegalovirus exposure and HLA in healthy donors (TCRdb year 2017). About the study as a whole: In an earlier analysis of about 560 of the donors, approximately 300 Gb of sequence data and 117 million unique TCR beta sequences from about 179 million T cells were reported. The aim of the study was to test whether cataloging public T cell receptors could identify signatures of past pathogen exposure. Roughly five DR-DQ haplotypes were treated as single units for association and clustering because of strong linkage in the cohort. Alongside the repertoire data, information on donor age, sex, ethnicity and CMV serostatus was compiled. Every repertoire in the discovery cohort had been generated on one and the same sequencing platform. In a later analysis, previously published TCR beta repertoires from roughly 710 donors were re-analyzed and high-resolution HLA genotyping was added so that TCR occurrence patterns could be studied. Among roughly 400 genotyped donors of the cohort, an average of roughly 230,000 unique TCR beta nucleotide sequences was sequenced per donor, of which about 20% were non-productive. The study used immunosequencing to profile the T cell repertoires of several hundred subjects and linked those repertoires to cytomegalovirus serostatus. Typing coverage varied by locus: about 620-640 donors for A, B, C, DRB1 and DQB1; roughly 510 for DQA1; about 570 for DPA1; about 450 for DPB1. Among the roughly 370 genotyped donors, around 81% belonged to the genetic ancestry cluster associated with self-reported Caucasian donors. Genome-wide SNP genotypes for about three fifths of the 666 donors were used in a later genetic analysis, which treated that subset as a discovery cohort. Rather than using new phenotypic data, the later analysis identified candidate immune exposures from TCR beta sequences and from how often those sequences occurred across donors. HLA typing covered class I and class II loci at four-digit resolution. The study combined high-throughput TCR immunosequencing, statistical association of individual TCRs with disease status, and machine learning to predict cytomegalovirus infection status. An earlier analysis of 587 of the donors applied high-throughput TCR beta sequencing to assess whether each TCR beta V gene segment acted as functional or pseudogenic. Approximately 310 gigabases of sequencing data and some 85 million unique TCR sequences were included in an early release covering about 700 HLA-typed donors. A separate validation cohort of approximately 120 different subjects was used in addition to the roughly 670-subject first cohort. The full study reports these points: Several of the top co-occurrence clusters appeared to be linked to parvovirus B19, influenza, CMV and Epstein-Barr virus, according to a later analysis. In a later analysis, most CMV-associated TCR beta chains were found to appear HLA-restricted, with HLA associations seemingly driven largely by CMV exposure. The sequencing pipeline was judged likely to have produced a cluster of highly shared sequence variants as a technical artifact. In a later genetic analysis, a missense DCLRE1C variant was associated with V-gene and J-gene trimming of TCR beta chains, and the association was replicated in an independent cohort. While some public TCRs were present in many individuals, most TCR sequences turned up only very rarely across donors. The classifier was reported to diagnose cytomegalovirus status with high specificity and sensitivity in both the original cohort and the validation cohort. A later analysis found that HLA-associated TCR beta chains were more clonally expanded and had lower generation probabilities than equally common non-associated chains. In vitro tests confirmed that a few of the cytomegalovirus-associated TCR beta chains recognize cytomegalovirus antigens. Assigning TCR associations to individual alleles was difficult when HLA alleles, especially DR and DQ, strongly co-occurred. Sequencing depth was assumed to be roughly uniform across donors in the presence/absence analyses, though that assumption may not hold. A later analysis associated some 17,000 TCR beta sequences with specific HLA alleles at a false discovery rate of 0.05. Broadly in line with IMGT annotations, most TCR beta V segments showed up in productive rearrangements about 87% or about 30% of the time in an earlier analysis of 587 of the donors. According to a later genetic analysis, donors in an Asian-associated ancestry cluster had fewer N-insertions in productive TCRs than the approximately 650-donor mean. The earlier analysis of a few hundred of the donors excluded seventeen rarely observed V segments, including chromosome 9 orphons, because counts were too low. Some IMGT-functional V segments, including TRBV6-2 and TRBV6-3, could not be distinguished by the 87-base-pair reads and were therefore excluded. According to a later analysis, TCR association rates differed among HLA loci, with DRB1 alleles showing the most associated TCRs and HLA-C alleles showing the fewest. Linkage disequilibrium might explain the correlated functional status among segregating V segments, but an unknown experimental factor could not be ruled out. A total of 150 to 200 TCR beta chains were listed by the study as associated with cytomegalovirus. The authors suggested that the approach could potentially be generalized to other disease states and immunological phenotypes. Only TCR beta chains were sequenced in this cohort, and the absence of alpha or paired-chain data limited detectable features. A further reported finding was that TCR beta sequences accurately predicted the HLA-A and HLA-B alleles for most subjects in the first cohort. Because HLA typing was missing for some donors at each locus, association tests included only the typed subset. Immune exposure information for the cohort was limited to CMV serostatus.

In total, 666 healthy bone marrow donors made up the cohort. At the time of sampling, all cohort members were nominally healthy, though unrecorded immune exposures were likely present. CMV serostatus was positive for around 310 and negative for about half of the roughly 700 cohort members, and was not recorded for this donor. A peripheral blood sample was provided by each donor, and peripheral blood mononuclear cells were used for TCR beta sequencing. Genomic DNA extraction from the blood cell samples was performed with the Qiagen DNeasy Blood Extraction Kit. The library was built by means of the immunoSEQ multiplex PCR assay. The multiplex PCR relied on a mix of 60 forward primers for TCR Vbeta segments and 13 reverse primers for TCR Jbeta segments. Amplification of the CDR3 region of rearranged TCR beta genes was performed with a multiplex PCR assay on genomic DNA. The Illumina HiSeq System was used to sequence the amplified TCR beta libraries as 87-base-pair reads. As for the original processing: A later analysis tallied around 82 million unique TCR beta chains across the 666 repertoires, and about 10 million of those chains were shared by two or more donors. Raw reads were error-corrected and collapsed into unique sequences with a nearest-neighbor algorithm that merged closely related sequences to remove PCR and sequencing errors. To assign V, D and J gene segments, CDR3 sequences were aligned to IMGT reference sequences. For a sequence to be retained, at least a six-nucleotide match to both a V gene segment and a J gene segment was required. Rearrangements were classified as productive when the CDR3 lacked stop codons and remained in frame with V and J, and all other rearrangements were classified as non-productive. CDR3 was defined by IMGT convention, running from the second conserved V-encoded cysteine to the conserved J-encoded phenylalanine. The earlier analysis of 500 to 600 of the donors excluded sequences that lacked an unambiguous match to a single V gene segment. In an earlier analysis of around 590 of the donors, a V segment was called functional when productive rearrangements were above 56.7%, and segregating when the standard deviation between donors exceeded 5%. A statistical classification framework was developed to diagnose cytomegalovirus status using the catalog of TCR beta chain sequences. In a later analysis, TCR nucleotide sequences were compared against IMGT/GENE-DB human TR gene sequences so that V and J genes could be assigned. In a later analysis, CDR3 sequences and most-parsimonious VDJ recombination scenarios were assigned using the TCRdist pipeline. A later analysis defined each TCR beta chain by its CDR3 amino acid sequence plus V-gene family, and excluded reads lacking a unique V-gene family. As a way to deal with suspected cross-contamination and a sequencing artifact, a later analysis dropped under 600 nucleotide sequences that were highly shared and had low generation probability. For each public chain, a later analysis derived a clonal expansion index from normalized ranks of inferred template counts within each repertoire. Generation probabilities in a later analysis came from a VDJ recombination model fitted to out-of-frame rearrangements, and those results were checked against IGoR. In a later analysis, hypergeometric tests were used to score TCR-TCR, TCR-HLA and TCR-CMV co-occurrence, with a repertoire-size bias correction applied to TCR pairs. False discovery rates were estimated in a later analysis by permuting HLA or CMV assignments 20 times. In a later analysis, co-occurring TCRs were grouped using DBSCAN, and TCRdist sequence similarity was added for clustering within HLA-allele-positive subsets. For co-occurrence clustering, repertoires with fewer than 30,000 or more than 120,000 public chains were excluded, along with 5 or 6 repertoires with anomalous nucleotide sharing. TCRdb holds this immuneACCESS table with in-frame rearrangements only. Some clones are missing; in checked studies, unresolved V genes explain under half, and the rest has no known cause. The D gene and trimming were derived from the DNA, and the V and J assignments and clone size from that table. In all, the sample holds 97,000 or so clones, and around 68% of those were seen once. The top ten constitute about 4.4% of the sample.

The CDR3 numbers 17 residues from cysteine through phenylalanine. Only the CDR3 portion is preserved as DNA: 51 bases, with reading frame beginning at the first base. Germline trimming: 5 bases from V, 1 base from J; junction bases outside gene matches: 11. The germline V gene (reference sequence) specifies SGHAT as CDR1 and FQDESV as CDR2. This receptor chain uses TRBV11-1 and TRBJ2-7; 10 bases in the middle match TRBD1. The material sequenced was PBMCs. The sequence was collected from a human donor in good health. The nucleotide sequence is given as TGTGCCAGCAGCCGTCCCGGGACAGGGGCAGGGTCCTACGAGCAGTACTTC. This yields the protein CASSRPGTGAGSYEQYF.